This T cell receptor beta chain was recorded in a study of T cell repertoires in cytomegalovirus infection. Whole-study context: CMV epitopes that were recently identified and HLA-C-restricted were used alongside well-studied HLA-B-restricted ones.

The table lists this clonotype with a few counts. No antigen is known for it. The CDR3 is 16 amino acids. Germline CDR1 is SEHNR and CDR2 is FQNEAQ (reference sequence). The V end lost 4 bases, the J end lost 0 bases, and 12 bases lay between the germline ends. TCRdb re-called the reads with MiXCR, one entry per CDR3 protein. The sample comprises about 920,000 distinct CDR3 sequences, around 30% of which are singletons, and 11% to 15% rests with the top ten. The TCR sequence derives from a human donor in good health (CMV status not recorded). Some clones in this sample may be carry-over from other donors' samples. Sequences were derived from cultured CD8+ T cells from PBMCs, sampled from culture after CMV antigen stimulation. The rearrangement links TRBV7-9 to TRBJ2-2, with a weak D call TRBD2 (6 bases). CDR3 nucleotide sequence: TGTGCCAGCAGCTCCCGGACTATCCCGAACACCGGGGAGCTGTTTTTT. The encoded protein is CASSSRTIPNTGELFF.